Presented here are 20 T cell receptor beta chains from one specimen sequenced in a study of CD8+ T cells in alopecia areata. Using CD4, CD8alpha, NKG2D, NKG2ACE and other markers, pooled cutaneous lymph node cells were sorted. TCR sequencing used cDNA made by reverse transcription of extracted RNA. Assay: immunoSEQ multiplex PCR; the TCRdb copy retains only in-frame clones and omits some. The record shows 290,000 or so clones for this sample, with no singletons present. The sample was CD4+ T cells sorted from a lymph node. These receptors were obtained from a C3H/HeJ mouse with alopecia areata. The strain's MHC haplotype is H2-k.

Concerning this clone itself: Genes and germline are mouse. Read data end 4 residues before the CDR3 end; the end is taken from the germline J gene. The chain carries TRBV13-2 and TRBJ2-1; 11 bases map to TRBD2. Germline lookup yields CDR1 NNHNN and CDR2 SYGAGS (reference sequence). The CDR3 is 16 amino acids. The sequenced part of the CDR3 DNA is TGTGCCAGCGGTGATGGCAAAAGGACTGGGGGGTCT. Its protein product is CASGDGKRTGGS. The whole CDR3 is CASGDGKRTGGSEQFF.

This clone has a handful of counts. The gene names here belong to mouse. The DNA ends 4 residues before the CDR3 does, and the rest of the CDR3 is filled in from the germline J gene. Additional DNA sequences in this sample encode the identical CDR3. V usage is TRBV5 and J usage is TRBJ2-3, with 10 bases aligning to TRBD2. Trimming cost V 3 bases and J 0 bases; bases outside gene matches: 0. This CDR3 has 15 residues. The germline V gene has CDR1 LGHNA and CDR2 YNLKQL (reference sequence). The DNA read from the CDR3 is TGTGCCAGCAGCCAGACTGGGGGGAGTGCAGAA. Translated: CASSQTGGSAE. The entire CDR3 is CASSQTGGSAETLYF.

Details on this clone: Mouse gene names and germline throughout. The sequenced fragment ends 4 residues before the CDR3 boundary, so the rest is inferred from the germline J gene. The chain combines TRBV5 with TRBJ2-5, with D possibly being TRBD1 (5 bases). Trimming left V 0 bases short and J 3 bases short, with 7 bases between. Germline lookup yields CDR1 LGHNA and CDR2 YNLKQL (reference sequence). CDR3 length equals 14 residues. The sequenced part of the CDR3 DNA is TGTGCCAGCAGCCAAGAGGACAAACAAGAC. Its translation: CASSQEDKQD. The entire CDR3 reads CASSQEDKQDTQYF.

This clone has only a few counts. Gene names follow the mouse nomenclature. The CDR3 extends 4 residues past the end of the read, so its final part is completed from the germline J gene. The J gene is TRBJ2-5, the V gene TRBV5; D perhaps matches TRBD2 (6 bases). The CDR3 sequence is 12 residues long. CDR1 is LGHNA and CDR2 is YNLKQL in the germline V gene (reference sequence). The sequenced CDR3 bases are TGTGCCAGCAGCCTGGGGGAAGAC. Translated, it gives CASSLGED. The full CDR3 sequence reads CASSLGEDTQYF.

Concerning this clone itself: Gene names and germline refer to mouse. The CDR3 extends 4 residues past the end of the read, so its final part is completed from the germline J gene. The chain recombines TRBV1 with TRBJ2-1, with D possibly matching TRBD1 (6 bases). CDR1 is NSQYPW, CDR2 LRSPGD, per germline (reference sequence). The length of the CDR3 is 14 residues. CDR3 bases read: TGCACCTGCAGTGCAGATACAGGGTGGGCT. Amino acids: CTCSADTGWA. The CDR3 in its entirety is CTCSADTGWAEQFF.

This clone was found a few times. Mouse gene names and germline throughout. The read falls 4 residues short of the CDR3 end, and the missing part is taken from the germline J gene. The chain combines TRBV19 with TRBJ2-7; 10 nucleotides align to TRBD2. Germline V gene sequence: CDR1 FNHDT, CDR2 SITEND (reference sequence). The CDR3 is made up of 13 amino acids. This chain's CDR3 is CASTRLGGDEQYF. The CDR3 DNA, read in part, is TGTGCCAGCACCAGACTGGGGGGTGAT.

This clone turned up a few times. All gene names here are mouse names. The CDR3 end lies 4 residues beyond the end of the read and is filled in from the germline J gene. The chain couples TRBV13-1 to TRBJ2-5; unclear D gene. Germline loops: CDR1 NSHNY, CDR2 SYGAGN. The CDR3 has 16 residues. V gave up 0 bases and J gave up 0 bases, with 11 bases separating them. The chain's CDR3 is CASSDALSQNQDTQYF. CDR3 bases read: TGTGCCAGCAGTGATGCGCTCAGCCAGAACCAAGAC.

This clone was observed a few times. Genes and germline are mouse. Other DNA sequences in the sample encode the same CDR3. CDR3 bases read: TGTGCCAGCAGCCAAGTTGGGGGGGCAGAA. It specifies CASSQVGGAE. The complete CDR3 protein is CASSQVGGAETLYF. V usage is TRBV5 and J usage is TRBJ2-3; 7 positions agree with TRBD2. The observed sequence ends 4 residues before the CDR3 terminus, with the missing tail filled in from the germline J gene. CDR1 is LGHNA and CDR2 is YNLKQL in the germline V gene (reference sequence). This CDR3 is 14 amino acids long. The V and J ends lost 1 base and 3 bases, in that order; junction bases with no gene match: 1.

A word on this clone: The gene names given are mouse names. Coverage ceases 3 residues before the CDR3 finishes, and the germline J gene fills in the end. This chain connects TRBV31 to TRBJ1-6, with 10 bases matching TRBD1. TRBJ1-6 is marked as an open reading frame, function uncertain. V lost 2 bases to trimming and J lost 4 bases; unmatched junction nucleotides: 8. Germline assignment: CDR1 GKSSPN and CDR2 SITVG. The CDR3 loop spans 17 amino acids. The sequenced CDR3 bases are TGTGCCTGGAGTTCAATACCGGGACAGGGGTATAATTCGCCC. Translating gives CAWSSIPGQGYNSP. The entire CDR3 protein reads CAWSSIPGQGYNSPLYF.

This clone was observed a few times. Gene names denote mouse genes. The sequenced CDR3 bases are TGCACCTGCAGTGAGGGGACAGGGAGTGCT. Encoded protein: CTCSEGTGSA. The CDR3 as a whole reads CTCSEGTGSAEQFF. The V gene is TRBV1, the J gene TRBJ2-1; 9 bases are a match to TRBD1. The read halts 4 residues ahead of the CDR3 end, with the missing end drawn from the germline J gene. V gave up 4 bases and J gave up 6 bases; unmatched junction bases: 4. This CDR3 comprises 14 residues. Germline V CDR1 and CDR2: NSQYPW, LRSPGD (reference sequence).

With regard to this clone: Gene names are the mouse ones. Sequencing ends 4 residues short of the CDR3 end; the germline J gene provides the rest. This chain links TRBV1 with TRBJ2-3, with D tentatively TRBD1 (5 bases). Germline values: CDR1 NSQYPW, CDR2 LRSPGD (reference sequence). This CDR3 is 15 amino acids long. V dropped 0 bases and J dropped 3 bases, with 10 bases sitting between them. The CDR3 here is CTCSADQKGAETLYF. CDR3 DNA (partial): TGCACCTGCAGTGCAGATCAAAAGGGGGCAGAA. The whole variable domain, filled in from reference TRBV1 and TRBJ2-3, reads VTLLEQNPRWRLVPRGQAVNLRCILKNSQYPWMSWYQQDLQKQLQWLFTLRSPGDKEVKSLPGADYLATRVTDTELRLQVANMSQGRTLYCTCSADQKGAETLYFGSGTRLTVL.

This clone was recorded a few times. Gene names follow the mouse nomenclature. The read ends 4 residues before the CDR3 terminus; that terminus is restored from the germline J gene. The chain links TRBV13-3 to TRBJ2-3, with 10 bases aligning to TRBD2. V was pared by 3 bases and J by 3 bases, with 4 bases of the junction left unmatched. The CDR3 is 15 residues long. Germline CDR1 and CDR2: NNHDY and SYVADS. The CDR3 loop reads CASSVPGLGAETLYF. Incomplete CDR3 DNA: TGTGCCAGCAGTGTACCGGGACTGGGGGCAGAA.

On this clone: Gene names refer to mouse genes. Read coverage stops 4 residues before the CDR3 terminus; the germline J gene supplies the remainder. The chain is built from TRBV17 and TRBJ2-3, with D perhaps TRBD1 (6 bases). This CDR3 region has 15 residues. In germline, CDR1 is MNHDT, CDR2 YYDKIL. Trimming took 1 base from V and 3 from J, leaving 11 bases between them. The sequenced CDR3 bases are TGTGCTAGCAGTAGAGCCAGGGGTTGGGCAGAA. It codes for CASSRARGWAE. The full CDR3 protein reads CASSRARGWAETLYF.

This clone was counted only a few times. The genes and germline here are from mouse. The CDR3 goes on 4 residues after the read ends, and that part is filled in from the germline J gene. This sequence joins TRBV19 and TRBJ1-1; 7 nucleotides line up with TRBD1. V shed 5 bases, J shed 3 bases, and the junction held 10 bases outside the gene matches. The CDR3 runs 15 residues. CDR1 and CDR2 (germline): FNHDT, SITEND (reference sequence). The sequenced part of the CDR3 DNA is TGTGCCAGCAGCCCTCCTACCGGGACAGACACA. As protein: CASSPPTGTDT. The full CDR3 protein reads CASSPPTGTDTEVFF.

Note on this clone: The genes are named according to mouse. Other DNA sequences in the same sample also yield this CDR3. Partial CDR3 DNA: TGTGCCAGCAGTGATGCTGGGACAGGGGATAATTCGCCC. Translated: CASSDAGTGDNSP. The whole CDR3 sequence is CASSDAGTGDNSPLYF. The chain has TRBV13-1 and TRBJ1-6, with 10 bases that match TRBD1. The sequence runs out 3 residues before the end of the CDR3; the remainder is reconstructed from the germline J gene. TRBJ1-6 is filed as an ORF, its function uncertain. CDR1 and CDR2 (germline): NSHNY, SYGAGN. The CDR3 consists of 16 residues. V shed 0 bases, J shed 5 bases, and the junction held 2 bases outside the gene matches.

Notes on this clone: Germline and genes: mouse. The read ends 4 residues shy of where the CDR3 ends; the end is completed using the germline J gene. The same CDR3 also results from other DNA sequences found in this sample. The chain has TRBV13-2 and TRBJ2-7; tentatively, D is TRBD1 (6 bases). V lost 0 bases and J 3 bases, leaving 10 bases between the germline ends. The CDR3 has 14 residues. Germline V gene sequence: CDR1 NNHNN, CDR2 SYGAGS (reference sequence). The sequenced part of the CDR3 DNA is TGTGCCAGCGGTGATGCCCGGGACAACTAT. Translation gives CASGDARDNY. The whole CDR3 protein is CASGDARDNYEQYF.

This clone was observed a handful of times. Each gene name is a mouse one. The read terminates 4 residues ahead of where the CDR3 ends, so the germline J gene completes it. The identical CDR3 is also encoded by other nucleotide sequences in the sample. This sequence joins TRBV13-1 and TRBJ2-3; 10 bases agree with TRBD2. The CDR3 length is 14 residues. Germline V lookup: CDR1 NSHNY, CDR2 SYGAGN. V lost 4 bases to trimming and J lost 3 bases; unmatched junction nucleotides: 2. The part of the CDR3 DNA that was read is TGTGCCAGCAGTCCTGGGGGGGCGGCAGAA. Encoded protein: CASSPGGAAE. From start to end, the CDR3 is CASSPGGAAETLYF.

This clone came up a few times. Gene and germline names: mouse. The sequenced fragment ends 4 residues before the CDR3 boundary, so the rest is inferred from the germline J gene. V is TRBV19 and J is TRBJ1-1, with a tentative D call TRBD1 (5 bases). CDR3 size: 13 residues. V gave up 0 bases and J gave up 4 bases, with 7 bases separating them. Germline lookup yields CDR1 FNHDT and CDR2 SITEND (reference sequence). CDR3 DNA (partial): TGTGCCAGCAGTATAGGGACAACCACA. Amino acid sequence: CASSIGTTT. The complete CDR3 protein is CASSIGTTTEVFF.

Comments on this clone: Gene names refer to mouse genes. The read terminates 4 residues before the CDR3 end, so the remaining end is supplied by the germline J gene. The same CDR3 is also encoded by other DNA sequences in this sample. V usage is TRBV13-3 and J usage is TRBJ2-7; 12 positions agree with TRBD2. The junction had 2 bases not matched to a gene; V was cut back by 5 bases and J by 2 bases. The germline V gene encodes CDR1 NNHDY and CDR2 SYVADS. CDR3 size: 14 residues. The CDR3 bases that were read are TGTGCCAGCAGACGGGACTGGGGGGCCTAT. Protein sequence: CASRRDWGAY. From start to end, the CDR3 is CASRRDWGAYEQYF.

This clone was counted between two and nine times. Genes here carry mouse names. Read coverage stops 4 residues before the CDR3 terminus; the germline J gene supplies the remainder. V usage is TRBV19 and J usage is TRBJ2-1; 8 bases agree with TRBD2. There are 16 residues in the CDR3. From germline, CDR1 is FNHDT and CDR2 SITEND (reference sequence). V gave up 4 bases and J gave up 0 bases; unmatched junction bases: 6. CDR3 protein: CASSPSGGNNYAEQFF. The covered CDR3 bases are TGTGCCAGCAGTCCCTCTGGGGGGAATAACTATGCT.